The 32 T cell receptor beta chains given below trace back to one sample, sequenced in a study of T cell changes during pregnancy in multiple sclerosis. Only in-frame clones appear in the TCRdb table, and some are missing; sequencing was by immunoSEQ multiplex PCR. The table includes tens of thousands of clones, around 92% detected once. The material sequenced was peripheral blood, taken before pregnancy. The receptors shown here come from a female donor with multiple sclerosis, enrolled in a pregnancy study.

The genes are TRBV7-9 and TRBJ1-5; D is ambiguous. CDR1 is SEHNR and CDR2 is FQNEAQ in the germline V gene (reference sequence). CDR3 length: 15 amino acids. Trimming removed 3 bases from V and 2 bases from J, with 11 bases in between. CDR3 coding DNA: TGTGCCAGCAGCTTGGGTCCCGGGGGCAATCAGCCCCAGCATTTT. Translation gives CASSLGPGGNQPQHF.

This chain uses TRBV19 with TRBJ1-5; a weak D match, TRBD1 (6 bases). The CDR3 is made up of 15 amino acids. Trimming left V 4 bases short and J 5 bases short, with 15 bases between. Germline CDR1 and CDR2: LNHDA and SQIVND (reference sequence). The CDR3 loop reads CASSNQRRTDQPQHF. The CDR3 DNA reads as TGTGCCAGTAGTAATCAACGACGGACAGATCAGCCCCAGCATTTT.

The J gene is TRBJ1-2, the V gene TRBV27; D uncertain. Germline CDR1 reads MNHEY; CDR2 reads SMNVEV (reference sequence). V gave up 5 bases and J gave up 1 base, with 17 bases separating them. This CDR3 region has 16 residues. The CDR3 DNA is TGTGCCAGCAGTCAGACTGTTCCGGGGATTAACTATGGCTACACCTTC. Its translation: CASSQTVPGINYGYTF.

This clone was recorded a few times. V and J are TRBV19 and TRBJ1-5, with D hard to call. Germline-derived CDR1 and CDR2 are LNHDA and SQIVND (reference sequence). This CDR3 has 16 amino acids. V was cut by 0 bases and J by 0 bases, with 9 bases left in between. The CDR3 reads CASSIEGGLSNQPQHF. In DNA, the CDR3 is TGTGCCAGTAGTATAGAGGGAGGCCTTAGCAATCAGCCCCAGCATTTT.

The chain recombines TRBV7-2 with TRBJ2-3; a weak D match, TRBD2 (6 bases). The CDR3 loop spans 15 amino acids. The germline CDR1 and CDR2 sequences are SGHTA and FQGNSA. V lost 4 bases and J lost 6, with 17 bases in between. The CDR3: CASSSSVGWRDTQYF. The CDR3 nucleotides are TGTGCCAGCAGCTCTAGCGTTGGCTGGAGGGATACGCAGTATTTT.

The chain joins TRBV6-1 to TRBJ1-5; TRBD1 matches 9 bases. CDR1 is MNHNS, CDR2 SASEGT, per germline. The CDR3 spans 16 residues. The V gene end was trimmed by 3 bases and the J gene end by 4 bases; junction bases not matched to a gene: 7. CDR3: CASSEHRDRANQPQHF. The CDR3 DNA follows: TGTGCCAGCAGTGAGCACCGGGACAGGGCGAATCAGCCCCAGCATTTT.

V is TRBV4-3 and J is TRBJ2-3, with a weak D call TRBD1 (5 bases). In germline, CDR1 is LGHNA, CDR2 YSLEER. The CDR3 loop spans 16 amino acids. The V gene lost 0 bases and the J gene lost 3 bases, with 13 bases spanning the gap. As DNA, the CDR3 is TGCGCCAGCAGCCAAGACGCAGGGATTTATACAGATACGCAGTATTTT. Protein product: CASSQDAGIYTDTQYF.

The chain has TRBV7-2 and TRBJ1-2, with 7 positions matching TRBD1. CDR3 length equals 14 residues. The trim removed 3 bases at V and 7 bases at J, leaving 8 bases unmatched. The germline CDR1 and CDR2 sequences are SGHTA and FQGNSA. The CDR3 loop reads CASSFYTGEAGYTF. The CDR3 nucleotides are TGTGCCAGCAGCTTTTATACAGGGGAGGCTGGCTACACCTTC. Full variable domain (missing parts from reference TRBV7-2 and TRBJ1-2): GAGVSQSPSNKVTEKGKDVELRCDPISGHTALYWYRQSLGQGLEFLIYFQGNSAPDKSGLPSDRFSAERTGGSVSTLTIQRTQQEDSAVYLCASSFYTGEAGYTFGSGTRLTVV.

V and J are TRBV29-1 and TRBJ1-5; D remains ambiguous. V shed 4 bases and J shed 6 bases, with 13 bases lying between them. The CDR3 is 13 amino acids. Germline assignment: CDR1 SQVTM and CDR2 ANQGSEA. CDR3 DNA: TGCAGCGTTGGTGGAACGGAGGGTCAGCCCCAGCATTTT. Translation: CSVGGTEGQPQHF.

This clone has only one observation. The chain uses TRBV2 and TRBJ2-1; perhaps TRBD2 as D (5 bases). The CDR3 has 14 residues. V was clipped by 8 bases and J by 4 bases, with 15 bases between them. Germline lookup yields CDR1 SNHLY and CDR2 FYNNEI. The CDR3 loop reads CASGSSGGYNEQFF. The CDR3 DNA reads TGTGCCAGCGGGAGTTCGGGCGGATACAATGAGCAGTTCTTC.

By share, this clone ranks as medium-sized. The chain links TRBV2 to TRBJ2-4; D is perhaps TRBD2 (5 bases). The germline V gene has CDR1 SNHLY and CDR2 FYNNEI. The CDR3 extends over 14 amino acids. The germline V and J ends were trimmed by 7 bases and 0 bases, with 10 bases remaining between them. CDR3 DNA: TGTGCCAGCAAGGAGGCCCTAGCCAAAAACATTCAGTACTTC. Residues: CASKEALAKNIQYF.

The chain combines TRBV4-2 with TRBJ1-4; 10 bases align to TRBD1. Looked up from germline, CDR1 is LGHNA and CDR2 is YNFKEQ. This CDR3 comprises 17 residues. The junction had 7 bases not matched to a gene; V was cut back by 4 bases and J by 2 bases. In nucleotides, the CDR3 is TGTGCCAGCAGCCGCCGAGGACAGGGGGGCACTAATGAAAAACTGTTTTTT. Amino acid sequence: CASSRRGQGGTNEKLFF.

V usage is TRBV5-1 and J usage is TRBJ2-5; a possible D gene is TRBD2 (6 bases). The CDR3 contains 16 residues. V was shortened by 4 bases and J by 1 base, with 17 bases between the two germline ends. Looked up from germline, CDR1 is SGHRS and CDR2 is YFSETQ. CDR3 in DNA: TGCGCCAGCAGCCCGGGGTGGTCGGGACTCCAAGAGACCCAGTACTTC. Translation gives CASSPGWSGLQETQYF.

This clone was recorded once. CDR3 loop: CASKTKLLDRGHYGYTF. CDR3 nucleotide sequence: TGTGCCAGTAAGACTAAGCTATTGGACAGGGGGCATTATGGCTACACCTTC. This chain links TRBV19 with TRBJ1-2; 11 nucleotides agree with TRBD1. This CDR3 spans 17 amino acids. Trimming at V came to 7 bases and at J to 5 bases, leaving 15 bases not matched to a gene. Per the germline V gene, CDR1 is LNHDA and CDR2 is SQIVND (reference sequence).

The gene calls are TRBV6-5 and TRBJ2-7, with 8 bases fitting TRBD2. Germline assignment: CDR1 MNHEY and CDR2 SVGAGI. The ends lost 5 bases at V and 4 bases at J; junction bases unmatched: 10. The CDR3 extends over 15 amino acids. The CDR3 loop reads CASSPRAAGAYEQYF. The CDR3 nucleotides are TGTGCCAGCAGTCCCAGGGCAGCGGGAGCGTACGAGCAGTACTTC.

This sequence joins TRBV7-2 and TRBJ2-7; tentative D call: TRBD2 (5 bases). The germline V gene has CDR1 SGHTA and CDR2 FQGNSA. V lost 5 bases to trimming and J lost 2 bases, with 10 bases between them. The CDR3 totals 13 residues. CDR3 in amino acids: CASSHGLAYEQYF. As DNA, the CDR3 is TGTGCCAGCAGCCACGGACTGGCCTACGAGCAGTACTTC.

The chain combines TRBV9 with TRBJ2-3; 14 bases align to TRBD2. CDR1 is SGDLS, CDR2 YYNGEE, per germline. This CDR3 contains 18 residues. With V trimmed by 0 bases and J by 2 bases, 5 bases remained unmatched. The CDR3 DNA reads as TGTGCCAGCAGCGTAGGGGGACTAGCGGGAGTGGTCACAGATACGCAGTATTTT. Its translation: CASSVGGLAGVVTDTQYF.

The chain links TRBV4-3 to TRBJ2-3; 9 positions agree with TRBD2. The CDR3 sequence is 14 residues long. Germline V gene lookup returns CDR1 LGHNA and CDR2 YSLEER. Trimming cost V 5 bases and J 3 bases; bases outside gene matches: 3. The CDR3 coding sequence is TGCGCCAGCAGCGGCGGGAGGGGGACAGATACGCAGTATTTT. Its protein product is CASSGGRGTDTQYF.

The chain has TRBV7-3 and TRBJ2-7; the D gene is possibly TRBD2 (5 bases). CDR1 is SGHTA, CDR2 FQGTGA, per germline. The CDR3 extends over 15 amino acids. Trimming left V 2 bases short and J 3 bases short, with 14 bases between. The CDR3 nucleotides are TGTGCCAGCAGCTTACCCGATAGACGGGGCTACGAGCAGTACTTC. Translating it yields CASSLPDRRGYEQYF.

The V and J genes are TRBV15 and TRBJ1-3; D is ambiguous. V was cut by 0 bases and J by 4 bases, with 13 bases left in between. Germline V gene data show CDR1 as LNHNV and CDR2 as YYDKDF (reference sequence). The CDR3 runs 16 residues. The CDR3 reads CATSREQKTGGNTIYF. The CDR3 DNA reads TGTGCCACCAGCAGAGAACAGAAAACTGGGGGAAACACCATATATTTT.

The chain employs TRBV9 and TRBJ2-2; 9 bases are shared with TRBD2. CDR1 and CDR2 from the germline V gene are SGDLS and YYNGEE. With V trimmed by 0 bases and J by 6 bases, 6 bases remained unmatched. This CDR3 spans 16 amino acids. DNA of the CDR3: TGTGCCAGCAGCGTAGTAGCTAGCGGGATGCCCGGGGAGCTGTTTTTT. Amino acids: CASSVVASGMPGELFF. The variable domain in full, completed from reference TRBV9 and TRBJ2-2, reads DSGVTQTPKHLITATGQRVTLRCSPRSGDLSVYWYQQSLDQGLQFLIQYYNGEERAKGNILERFSAQQFPDLHSELNLSSLELGDSALYFCASSVVASGMPGELFFGEGSRLTVL.

The chain employs TRBV6-5 and TRBJ2-5, with 13 positions matching TRBD2. In germline, CDR1 is MNHEY, CDR2 SVGAGI. This CDR3 region has 15 residues. V gave up 6 bases and J gave up 0 bases; unmatched junction bases: 1. This chain's CDR3 is CASRGLAGDQETQYF. The CDR3 DNA reads as TGTGCCAGCAGAGGACTAGCGGGAGACCAAGAGACCCAGTACTTC.

This chain joins TRBV19 and TRBJ1-5, with D perhaps TRBD1 (5 bases). Trimming stripped 3 bases from V and 6 bases from J, with 6 bases between. Germline CDR1 and CDR2: LNHDA and SQIVND (reference sequence). The CDR3 has 12 residues. The CDR3 sequence is CASSMGGQPQHF. The CDR3 DNA sequence: TGTGCCAGTAGTATGGGGGGTCAGCCCCAGCATTTT.

The rearrangement joins TRBV27 to TRBJ1-5, with TRBD1 matching over 7 bases. CDR1 MNHEY and CDR2 SMNVEV come from the germline V gene (reference sequence). This CDR3 is 14 amino acids long. The trim removed 3 bases at V and 7 bases at J, leaving 6 bases unmatched. CDR3 bases: TGTGCCAGCAGTTTTATAGGGGGCGGACAGCCCCAGCATTTT. This codes for CASSFIGGGQPQHF.

For this clone: Different DNA sequences within this sample yield the same CDR3. The chain combines TRBV27 with TRBJ1-1; TRBD1 is a possible D gene (5 bases). The CDR3 consists of 13 residues. Germline V gene data show CDR1 as MNHEY and CDR2 as SMNVEV (reference sequence). V was clipped by 2 bases and J by 1 base, with 5 bases between them. The CDR3 region has the DNA TGTGCCAGCAGTTTAACAGGGAACACTGAAGCTTTCTTT. Translated, it gives CASSLTGNTEAFF.

V is TRBV2 and J is TRBJ2-1, with 12 bases aligning to TRBD2. The CDR3 covers 12 residues. Trimming cost V 7 bases and J 12 bases; bases outside gene matches: 4. Germline CDR1 reads SNHLY; CDR2 reads FYNNEI. CDR3 in DNA: TGTGCCAGCAAGAAACTAGCGGGAGGGCAGTTCTTC. Protein product: CASKKLAGGQFF.

Here the CDR3 reads CASSPDRQSNQPQHF. CDR3 in DNA: TGTGCCAGCAGCCCCGACAGGCAAAGTAATCAGCCCCAGCATTTT. The chain links TRBV6-5 to TRBJ1-5, with a weak D call TRBD1 (6 bases). Trimming pared 6 bases from V and 4 bases from J, leaving 16 bases between. The length of the CDR3 is 15 residues. Germline CDR1 MNHEY, CDR2 SVGAGI.

Details on this clone: Within the sample, other DNA sequences also encode this same CDR3. The chain combines TRBV7-9 with TRBJ1-1, with D uncertain. V lost 1 base, J lost 0 bases, and 6 bases lay in between. Germline V CDR1 and CDR2: SEHNR, FQNEAQ (reference sequence). The CDR3 contains 14 residues. The CDR3 protein is CASSLGQLNTEAFF. Here the CDR3 DNA reads TGTGCCAGCAGCTTAGGGCAGTTGAACACTGAAGCTTTCTTT.

The chain recombines TRBV2 with TRBJ1-2, with D uncertain. Looked up from germline, CDR1 is SNHLY and CDR2 is FYNNEI. V was pared by 3 bases and J by 0 bases, with 5 bases between. This CDR3 is 13 amino acids long. The CDR3: CASSDLSNYGYTF. CDR3 DNA sequence: TGTGCCAGCAGTGACCTGTCTAACTATGGCTACACCTTC. Using reference TRBV2 and TRBJ1-2 for the parts outside the CDR3, the full variable domain is EPEVTQTPSHQVTQMGQEVILRCVPISNHLYFYWYRQILGQKVEFLVSFYNNEISEKSEIFDDQFSVERPDGSNFTLKIRSTKLEDSAMYFCASSDLSNYGYTFGSGTRLTVV.

The V and J genes are TRBV4-2 and TRBJ2-3; TRBD1 aligns across 9 bases. CDR3 length: 17 residues. The J segment lost 2 bases and the V segment lost 4 bases, leaving 10 bases of the junction unmatched. Germline-derived CDR1 and CDR2 are LGHNA and YNFKEQ. CDR3 sequence: CASSRGLGQGVTDTQYF. CDR3 DNA: TGTGCCAGCAGCCGAGGTTTGGGACAGGGAGTCACAGATACGCAGTATTTT.

This chain links TRBV30 with TRBJ2-1, with 8 bases fitting TRBD1. The germline CDR1 and CDR2 sequences are GTSNPN and SVGIG (reference sequence). With 0 bases clipped from V and 10 bases from J, the junction kept 5 bases outside the gene matches. This CDR3 is built from 13 residues. CDR3 DNA sequence: TGTGCCTGGAGTGTAGGGCGGGACAGGGAGCAGTTCTTC. Translation gives CAWSVGRDREQFF.

The CDR3 spells CASSRALAGGLTDTQYF. CDR3 coding DNA: TGCGCCAGCAGCCGCGCACTAGCGGGAGGGTTAACAGATACGCAGTATTTT. The rearrangement links TRBV5-1 to TRBJ2-3; 13 nucleotides agree with TRBD2. Germline CDR1 reads SGHRS; CDR2 reads YFSETQ. The CDR3 consists of 17 residues. J lost 3 bases, V lost 4 bases, and 8 bases had no gene match. The variable domain in full, with the rest retrieved from reference TRBV5-1 and TRBJ2-3, is KAGVTQTPRYLIKTRGQQVTLSCSPISGHRSVSWYQQTPGQGLQFLFEYFSETQRNKGNFPGRFSGRQFSNSRSEMNVSTLELGDSALYLCASSRALAGGLTDTQYFGPGTRLTVL.